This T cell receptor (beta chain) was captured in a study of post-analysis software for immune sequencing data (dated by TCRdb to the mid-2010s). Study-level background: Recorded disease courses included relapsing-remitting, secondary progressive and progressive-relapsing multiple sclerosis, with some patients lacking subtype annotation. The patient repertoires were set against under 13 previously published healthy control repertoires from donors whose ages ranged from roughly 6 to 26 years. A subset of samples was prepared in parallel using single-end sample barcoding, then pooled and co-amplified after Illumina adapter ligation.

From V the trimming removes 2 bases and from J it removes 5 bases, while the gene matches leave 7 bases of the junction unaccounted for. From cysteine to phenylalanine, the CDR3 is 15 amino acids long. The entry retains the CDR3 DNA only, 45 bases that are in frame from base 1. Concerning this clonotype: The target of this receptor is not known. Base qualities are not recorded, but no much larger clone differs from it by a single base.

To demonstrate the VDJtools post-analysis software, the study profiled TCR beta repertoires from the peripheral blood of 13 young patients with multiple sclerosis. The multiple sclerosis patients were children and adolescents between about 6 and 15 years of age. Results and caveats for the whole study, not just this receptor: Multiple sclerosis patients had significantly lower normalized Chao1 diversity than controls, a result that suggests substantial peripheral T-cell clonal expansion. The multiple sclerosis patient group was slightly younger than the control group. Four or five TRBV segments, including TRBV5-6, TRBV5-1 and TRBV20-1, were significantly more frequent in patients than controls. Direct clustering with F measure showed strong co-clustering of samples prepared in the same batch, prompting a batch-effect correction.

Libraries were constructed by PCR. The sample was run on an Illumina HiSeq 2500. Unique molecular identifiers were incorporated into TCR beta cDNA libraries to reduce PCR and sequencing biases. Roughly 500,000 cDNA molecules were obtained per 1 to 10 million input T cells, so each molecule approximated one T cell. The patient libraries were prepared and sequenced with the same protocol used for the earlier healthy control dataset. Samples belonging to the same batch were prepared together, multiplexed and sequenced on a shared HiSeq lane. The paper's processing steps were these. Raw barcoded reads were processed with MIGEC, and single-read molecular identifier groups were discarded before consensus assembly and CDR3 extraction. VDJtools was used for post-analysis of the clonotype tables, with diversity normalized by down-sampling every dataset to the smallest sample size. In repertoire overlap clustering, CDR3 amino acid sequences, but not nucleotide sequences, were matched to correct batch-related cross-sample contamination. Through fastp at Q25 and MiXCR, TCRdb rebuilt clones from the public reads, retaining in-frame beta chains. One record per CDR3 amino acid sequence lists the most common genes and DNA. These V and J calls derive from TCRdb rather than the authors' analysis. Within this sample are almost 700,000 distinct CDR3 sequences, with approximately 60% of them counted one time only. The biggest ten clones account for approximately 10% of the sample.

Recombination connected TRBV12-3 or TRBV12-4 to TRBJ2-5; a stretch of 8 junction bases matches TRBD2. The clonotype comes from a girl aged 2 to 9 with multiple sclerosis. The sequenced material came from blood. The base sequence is TGTGCCAGCAGTTTATCGGGACTAGTTTGGGAGACCCAGTACTTC. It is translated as CASSLSGLVWETQYF.